Shown below are 32 T cell receptor beta chains from a single sample sequenced in a study of blood T cell repertoires in COVID-19. The table came from immunoSEQ multiplex PCR; TCRdb's copy has only in-frame clones and leaves some out. The table shows 470,000 or so clones, with 75% to 90% occurring only once. The sequenced sample consisted of peripheral blood. The origin of the receptors is a woman aged 30 to 39 with acute or convalescent COVID-19.

The chain has TRBV3-1 (or the pseudogene TRBV3-2) and TRBJ1-5; D uncertain. V was shortened by 6 bases and J by 4 bases, with 13 bases between the two germline ends. Looked up from germline, CDR1 is LGHDT and CDR2 is YNNKEL (reference sequence). CDR3 size: 14 residues. For the CDR3, the DNA is TGTGCCAGCAGTAGACAACCGGGAAATCAGCCCCAGCATTTT. As protein: CASSRQPGNQPQHF.

V is TRBV7-8 and J is TRBJ1-4; 9 positions agree with TRBD1. CDR1 and CDR2 from the germline V gene are SGHVS and FQNEAQ. The CDR3 extends over 14 amino acids. V lost 6 bases and J lost 7; bases outside the gene matches: 6. CDR3 region: CASRETGGGEKLFF. Here the CDR3 DNA reads TGTGCCAGCAGAGAAACAGGGGGCGGTGAAAAACTGTTTTTT.

The chain couples TRBV2 to TRBJ1-6; D is ambiguous. V shed 3 bases and J shed 0 bases, with 9 bases lying between them. CDR3 length equals 16 residues. Germline V gene sequence: CDR1 SNHLY, CDR2 FYNNEI. As DNA, the CDR3 is TGTGCCAGCAGTGATGAGAGAAGCTCCTATAATTCACCCCTCCACTTT. Protein: CASSDERSSYNSPLHF.

There are a few counts of this clone. The chain combines TRBV5-1 with TRBJ2-3; D possibly corresponds to TRBD1 (5 bases). Trimming stripped 6 bases from V and 4 bases from J, with 15 bases between. The CDR3 loop spans 14 amino acids. Germline V gives CDR1 SGHRS, CDR2 YFSETQ. CDR3 sequence reads: CASNSQGTADTQYF. The CDR3 coding sequence is TGCGCCAGCAATTCTCAGGGTACAGCAGATACGCAGTATTTT.

This rearrangement joins TRBV10-3 to TRBJ2-1; D perhaps matches TRBD2 (6 bases). The germline V gene encodes CDR1 ENHRY and CDR2 SYGVKD. This CDR3 has 16 residues. The ends were cut back, 3 bases at V and 1 base at J, with 13 bases in the middle. The CDR3: CAISEVTSRSYNEQFF. CDR3 coding DNA: TGTGCCATCAGTGAAGTGACTAGTAGATCCTACAATGAGCAGTTCTTC.

J is TRBJ2-3 and V is TRBV7-8, with TRBD1 identical over 9 bases. Per the germline V gene, CDR1 is SGHVS and CDR2 is FQNEAQ. The junction had 3 bases not matched to a gene; V was cut back by 2 bases and J by 3 bases. The CDR3 spans 15 residues. The CDR3 reads CASSLPGQGTDTQYF. The CDR3 coding sequence is TGTGCCAGCAGCTTACCGGGACAGGGAACAGATACGCAGTATTTT.

The chain uses TRBV11-2 and TRBJ2-7; 10 nucleotides agree with TRBD1. The CDR3 extends over 18 amino acids. V dropped 3 bases and J dropped 5; count of bases not matched to a gene: 16. Germline loops: CDR1 SGHAT, CDR2 FQNNGV. The CDR3 DNA reads TGTGCCAGCAGCTTTTCGCTTGGGACAGGGGCCGTCGTCCACGAGCAGTACTTC. Residues: CASSFSLGTGAVVHEQYF.

In regard to this clone: Different DNA sequences within this sample yield the same CDR3. The chain couples TRBV4-1 to TRBJ2-7, with 7 bases identical to TRBD1. The CDR3 sequence is 14 residues long. Per the germline V gene, CDR1 is MGHRA and CDR2 is YSYEKL. The V gene end was trimmed by 1 base and the J gene end by 2 bases; junction bases not matched to a gene: 2. The chain's CDR3 is CASSQVQGAYEQYF. CDR3 sequence (DNA): TGCGCCAGCAGCCAAGTGCAGGGGGCCTACGAGCAGTACTTC.

The V gene is TRBV3-1 (or the pseudogene TRBV3-2), the J gene TRBJ2-5, with 9 bases aligning to TRBD2. J was trimmed by 3 bases and V by 4 bases; bases with no gene match: 3. CDR3 length: 14 amino acids. Germline lookup yields CDR1 LGHDT and CDR2 YNNKEL (reference sequence). CDR3 in DNA: TGTGCCAGCAGCCTAGCGGGGGCCGAAGAGACCCAGTACTTC. It specifies CASSLAGAEETQYF.

The V gene is TRBV5-1, the J gene TRBJ1-4, with D unresolved. The CDR3 runs 15 residues. V shed 6 bases and J shed 0 bases, with 12 bases lying between them. CDR1 is SGHRS and CDR2 is YFSETQ in the germline V gene. CDR3 bases: TGCGCCAGCAAAGGCGGGCTTGCAACTAATGAAAAACTGTTTTTT. It translates to CASKGGLATNEKLFF.

This clone has just one count. This rearrangement joins TRBV10-3 to TRBJ1-1; 8 bases line up with TRBD1. From germline, CDR1 is ENHRY and CDR2 SYGVKD. CDR3 length: 14 residues. V lost 3 bases, J lost 2 bases, and 2 bases stayed unmatched. The CDR3: CAISDGQGNTEAFF. The CDR3 DNA is TGTGCCATCAGTGATGGACAGGGAAACACTGAAGCTTTCTTT.

This rearrangement joins TRBV5-1 to TRBJ2-5; D may be TRBD1 (5 bases). Trimming removed 0 bases from V and 2 bases from J, with 14 bases in between. Germline CDR1 reads SGHRS; CDR2 reads YFSETQ. The CDR3 has 16 residues. The CDR3 sequence: CASSLAGLGTQETQYF. CDR3 DNA: TGCGCCAGCAGCTTGGCAGGGCTTGGTACGCAAGAGACCCAGTACTTC.

The chain employs TRBV5-6 and TRBJ2-5, with TRBD2 matching over 10 bases. Germline CDR1 is SGHDT and CDR2 is YYEEEE. Trimming took 5 bases from V and 5 from J; bases not matched to a gene: 9. The CDR3 extends over 15 amino acids. The CDR3 protein is CASRERGGLGETQYF. The CDR3 nucleotides are TGTGCCAGCAGGGAGCGGGGGGGCCTTGGGGAGACCCAGTACTTC.

V gene TRBV27 combines with J gene TRBJ1-5; D ambiguous. Trimming stripped 4 bases from V and 4 bases from J, with 8 bases between. The germline V gene has CDR1 MNHEY and CDR2 SMNVEV (reference sequence). The CDR3 spans 13 residues. CDR3: CASSWQVNQPQHF. The CDR3 nucleotides read TGTGCCAGCAGTTGGCAGGTTAATCAGCCCCAGCATTTT.

Points on this clone: Within the sample, other DNA sequences also encode this same CDR3. This sequence joins TRBV20-1 and TRBJ1-2; D is ambiguous. The germline gives CDR1 DFQATT, CDR2 SNEGSKA (reference sequence). The CDR3 runs 13 residues. V lost 3 bases and J lost 4, with 12 bases in between. CDR3 protein: CSASAGFGYGYTF. The CDR3 DNA is TGCAGTGCTAGTGCCGGTTTCGGCTATGGCTACACCTTC.

The CDR3, as DNA: TGTGCCAGCACCGCCGGACAGAACTCTGGAAACACCATATATTTT. Translation: CASTAGQNSGNTIYF. The chain employs TRBV2 and TRBJ1-3; D is perhaps TRBD1 (6 bases). This CDR3 is 15 amino acids long. Looked up from germline, CDR1 is SNHLY and CDR2 is FYNNEI. Trimming removed 7 bases at V and 0 bases at J, with 13 bases between.

This chain uses TRBV9 with TRBJ1-5; the D is unclear. The V gene's germline CDR1 is SGDLS and CDR2 YYNGEE. The CDR3 spans 14 residues. V lost 3 bases and J lost 4, with 11 bases in between. CDR3 loop: CASSGGPENQPQHF. The CDR3 nucleotides are TGTGCCAGCAGCGGCGGGCCTGAAAATCAGCCCCAGCATTTT.

The chain combines TRBV3-1 (or the pseudogene TRBV3-2) with TRBJ2-3; D unclear. CDR1 and CDR2 from the germline V gene are LGHDT and YNNKEL (reference sequence). Trimming shortened V by 5 bases and J by 4 bases, and 13 bases separated the two germline ends. The CDR3 has 14 residues. The CDR3 region is CASSFRESADTQYF. The CDR3 nucleotides are TGTGCCAGCAGCTTCCGCGAGAGTGCAGATACGCAGTATTTT.

The chain uses TRBV6-5 and TRBJ2-3; TRBD2 might be the D (7 bases). This CDR3 spans 16 amino acids. Germline CDR1 MNHEY, CDR2 SVGAGI. The V end was cut by 0 bases, the J end by 6 bases, with 16 bases between. The CDR3 DNA follows: TGTGCCAGCAGTTACTCTGTGTCGGGGGGCGAGGATACGCAGTATTTT. It is translated as CASSYSVSGGEDTQYF.

The chain uses TRBV6-5 and TRBJ2-1; 12 bases map to TRBD1. V was clipped by 6 bases and J by 7 bases; unmatched bases: 7. CDR1 is MNHEY, CDR2 SVGAGI, per germline. The CDR3 is made up of 15 amino acids. The CDR3 protein is CASRTGTGGRNEQFF. CDR3 DNA sequence: TGTGCCAGCAGGACCGGGACAGGGGGCAGAAATGAGCAGTTCTTC.

This chain uses TRBV21-1 with TRBJ2-1; TRBD1, as called in the table, went unchecked against the DNA. TRBV21-1 is recorded as a pseudogene. The CDR3 has 17 residues. CDR3 sequence reads: CASVYRLLTGSYNEQFF. In DNA form, the CDR3 reads TGTGCCAGCGTTTACCGGCTCCTCACAGGCTCTTACAATGAGCAGTTCTTC.

The V call is TRBV9, the J call TRBJ2-2, with D tentatively TRBD2 (6 bases). The CDR3 length is 15 residues. Germline V CDR1 and CDR2: SGDLS, YYNGEE. Trimming removed 4 bases at V and 8 bases at J, with 18 bases between. CDR3 loop: CASSTGPGDQGELFF. The CDR3 DNA reads as TGTGCCAGCAGCACCGGACCGGGGGACCAAGGGGAGCTGTTTTTT.

The chain recombines TRBV2 with TRBJ2-5, with a weak D call TRBD2 (6 bases). The CDR3 is 14 residues long. The germline V gene has CDR1 SNHLY and CDR2 FYNNEI. Trimming removed 7 bases from V and 5 bases from J, with 17 bases in between. The DNA of the CDR3 is TGTGCCAGCAAACTCGCAACGGGGGTTGAGACCCAGTACTTC. Translated: CASKLATGVETQYF.

The table lists this clone with a count of one. The chain recombines TRBV5-4 with TRBJ2-4; 9 positions agree with TRBD1. This CDR3 comprises 17 residues. V was clipped by 3 bases and J by 5 bases; unmatched bases: 12. The germline CDR1 and CDR2 sequences are SGHNT and YYREEE (reference sequence). For the CDR3, the DNA is TGTGCCAGCAGCTCCGGGACAGGGTCTAATGGGGAAAACATTCAGTACTTC. Protein sequence: CASSSGTGSNGENIQYF. Full variable domain (outside the CDR3, taken from reference TRBV5-4 and TRBJ2-4): ETGVTQSPTHLIKTRGQQVTLRCSSQSGHNTVSWYQQALGQGPQFIFQYYREEENGRGNFPPRFSGLQFPNYSSELNVNALELDDSALYLCASSSGTGSNGENIQYFGAGTRLSVL.

V is TRBV27 and J is TRBJ2-2; 9 bases fit TRBD1. The CDR3 loop spans 14 amino acids. With V trimmed by 6 bases and J by 7 bases, 6 bases remained unmatched. The germline gives CDR1 MNHEY, CDR2 SMNVEV (reference sequence). Here the CDR3 reads CASRPGTGNGELFF. CDR3 bases: TGTGCCAGCAGACCCGGGACAGGGAACGGGGAGCTGTTTTTT.

This clone has a handful of counts. The gene calls are TRBV5-5 and TRBJ2-3; TRBD2 matches 10 bases. Germline CDR1 reads SGHKS; CDR2 reads YYEKEE (reference sequence). The V and J ends lost 0 bases and 7 bases, in that order; junction bases with no gene match: 8. The CDR3 extends over 16 amino acids. The CDR3 bases are TGTGCCAGCAGCTTGGGGTCTAGCGGGGGCGGAAATACGCAGTATTTT. Amino acid sequence: CASSLGSSGGGNTQYF.

CDR3 in amino acids: CASSGGTGNYGYTF. The CDR3, as DNA: TGTGCCAGCAGCGGGGGGACAGGGAACTATGGCTACACCTTC. V usage is TRBV5-6 and J usage is TRBJ1-2; 9 nucleotides align to TRBD1. Trimming took 4 bases from V and 2 from J; bases not matched to a gene: 3. The CDR3 spans 14 residues. Germline V gene data show CDR1 as SGHDT and CDR2 as YYEEEE.

The chain is built from TRBV19 and TRBJ2-7; 7 bases are a match to TRBD1. This CDR3 contains 14 residues. Trimming removed 4 bases from V and 1 base from J; junction bases left unmatched: 4. Germline lookup yields CDR1 LNHDA and CDR2 SQIVND (reference sequence). CDR3 sequence reads: CASSKQGKSYEQYF. The CDR3 region has the DNA TGTGCCAGTAGTAAACAGGGGAAGTCCTACGAGCAGTACTTC.

This chain joins TRBV10-1 and TRBJ1-1; 8 nucleotides line up with TRBD1. Germline CDR1 and CDR2: WNHNN and SYGVQD (reference sequence). J gave up 5 bases and V 6 bases, and 5 bases lay outside the gene matches. This CDR3 is 13 amino acids long. For the CDR3, the DNA is TGCGCCAGCAGCGACAGGGGTTGGACTGAAGCTTTCTTT. Translating gives CASSDRGWTEAFF.

The chain links TRBV6-5 to TRBJ2-7, with TRBD1 matching over 7 bases. This CDR3 region has 11 residues. Germline V gives CDR1 MNHEY, CDR2 SVGAGI. V lost 6 bases, J lost 6 bases, and 2 bases stayed unmatched. CDR3 DNA: TGTGCCAGCAGCGCAGGGGGCGAGCAGTACTTC. Translation gives CASSAGGEQYF.

This chain connects TRBV28 to TRBJ1-1; D remains unclear. The CDR3 has 12 residues. Trimming cost V 5 bases and J 11 bases, with 15 bases left between them. The germline V gene has CDR1 MDHEN and CDR2 SYDVKM. This CDR3 is CASSRKRRFAFF. The CDR3, as DNA: TGTGCCAGCAGTCGCAAAAGGCGGTTCGCTTTCTTT.

J is TRBJ2-3 and V is TRBV24-1, with 9 bases fitting TRBD1. V dropped 9 bases and J dropped 6; count of bases not matched to a gene: 12. The CDR3 sequence is 15 residues long. CDR1 is KGHDR, CDR2 SFDVKD, per germline. CDR3 loop: CATGDRDRESDTQYF. CDR3 nucleotides: TGTGCCACCGGCGACCGGGACAGGGAATCGGATACGCAGTATTTT.